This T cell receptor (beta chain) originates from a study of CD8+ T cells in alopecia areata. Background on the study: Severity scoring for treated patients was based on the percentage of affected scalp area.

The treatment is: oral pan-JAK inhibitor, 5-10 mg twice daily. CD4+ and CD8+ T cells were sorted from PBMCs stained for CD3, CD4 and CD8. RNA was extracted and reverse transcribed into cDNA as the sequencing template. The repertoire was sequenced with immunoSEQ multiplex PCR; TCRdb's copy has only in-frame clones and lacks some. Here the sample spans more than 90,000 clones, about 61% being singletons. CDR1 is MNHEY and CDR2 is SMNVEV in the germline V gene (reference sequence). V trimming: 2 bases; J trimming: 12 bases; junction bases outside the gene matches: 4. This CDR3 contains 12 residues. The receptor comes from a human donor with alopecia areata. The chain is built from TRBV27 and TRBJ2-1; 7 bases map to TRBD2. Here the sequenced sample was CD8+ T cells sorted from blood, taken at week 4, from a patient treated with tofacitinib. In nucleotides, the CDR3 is TGTGCCAGCAGTTTAACGGCGGGGGTGCAGTTCTTC. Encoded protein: CASSLTAGVQFF.